The subject of this entry is one T cell receptor beta chain. Its antigen is undetermined. The record originates from a study of post-analysis software for immune sequencing data. Study-wide results and limits: Normalized Chao1 diversity in multiple sclerosis patients fell significantly below that of controls. Under the F measure, samples that were prepared in one batch clustered strongly together.

TCR beta cDNA libraries included unique molecular identifiers. When 1 to 10 million T cells were used, they gave some 540,000 cDNA molecules. TCRdb itself ran the PCR reads through MiXCR, one entry per CDR3 protein. The table lists hundreds of thousands of distinct CDR3 sequences, roughly 29% of them singletons. Sequencing used blood. The receptor's source is a girl between 10 and 17 years old with multiple sclerosis.

The CDR3 reads CAIGRATVTGELFF. The CDR3 nucleotides are TGTGCCATCGGCAGGGCGACTGTCACCGGGGAGCTGTTTTTT. The V gene is TRBV10-3, the J gene TRBJ2-2, with a tentative D call TRBD1 (5 bases). This CDR3 region has 14 residues. Germline CDR1 reads ENHRY; CDR2 reads SYGVKD. The V gene lost 8 bases and the J gene lost 4 bases, with 14 bases spanning the gap.